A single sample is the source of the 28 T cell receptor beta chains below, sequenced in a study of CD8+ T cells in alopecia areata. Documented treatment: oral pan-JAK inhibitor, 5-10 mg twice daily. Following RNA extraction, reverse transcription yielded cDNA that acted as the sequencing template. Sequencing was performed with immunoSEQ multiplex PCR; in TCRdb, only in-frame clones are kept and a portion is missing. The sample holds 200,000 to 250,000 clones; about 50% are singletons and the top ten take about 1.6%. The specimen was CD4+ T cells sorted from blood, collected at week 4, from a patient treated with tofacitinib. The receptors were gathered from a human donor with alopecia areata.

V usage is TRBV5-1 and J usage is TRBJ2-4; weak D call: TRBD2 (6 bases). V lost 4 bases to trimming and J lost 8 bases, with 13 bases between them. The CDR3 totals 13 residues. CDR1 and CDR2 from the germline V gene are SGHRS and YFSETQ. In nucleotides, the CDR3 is TGCGCCAGCAGCCCCGGCGGAGGGGACATTCAGTACTTC. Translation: CASSPGGGDIQYF.

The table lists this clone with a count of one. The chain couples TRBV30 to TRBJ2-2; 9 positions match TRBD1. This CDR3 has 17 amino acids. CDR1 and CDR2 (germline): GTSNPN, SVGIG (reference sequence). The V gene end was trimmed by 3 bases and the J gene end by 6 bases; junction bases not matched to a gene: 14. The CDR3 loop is CAWSSSTGTGRSGELFF. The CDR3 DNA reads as TGTGCCTGGAGCTCCTCGACAGGGACAGGGAGATCCGGGGAGCTGTTTTTT. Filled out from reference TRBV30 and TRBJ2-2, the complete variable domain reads SQTIHQWPATLVQPVGSPLSLECTVEGTSNPNLYWYRQAAGRGLQLLFYSVGIGQISSEVPQNLSASRPQDRQFILSSKKLLLSDSGFYLCAWSSSTGTGRSGELFFGEGSRLTVL.

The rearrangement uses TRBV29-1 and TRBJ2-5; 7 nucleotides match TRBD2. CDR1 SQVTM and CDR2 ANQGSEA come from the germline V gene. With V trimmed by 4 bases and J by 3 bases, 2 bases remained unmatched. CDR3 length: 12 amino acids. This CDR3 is CSVGTREETQYF. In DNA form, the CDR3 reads TGCAGCGTTGGGACTAGAGAAGAGACCCAGTACTTC. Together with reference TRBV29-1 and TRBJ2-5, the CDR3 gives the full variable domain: SAVISQKPSRDICQRGTSLTIQCQVDSQVTMMFWYRQQPGQSLTLIATANQGSEATYESGFVIDKFPISRPNLTFSTLTVSNMSPEDSSIYLCSVGTREETQYFGPGTRLLVL.

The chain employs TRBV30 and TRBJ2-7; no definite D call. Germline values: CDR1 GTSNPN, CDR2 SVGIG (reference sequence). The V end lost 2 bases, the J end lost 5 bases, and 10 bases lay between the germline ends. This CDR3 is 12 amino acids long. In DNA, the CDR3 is TGTGCCTGGAGTAGGCTAATCGACGAGCAGTACTTC. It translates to CAWSRLIDEQYF.

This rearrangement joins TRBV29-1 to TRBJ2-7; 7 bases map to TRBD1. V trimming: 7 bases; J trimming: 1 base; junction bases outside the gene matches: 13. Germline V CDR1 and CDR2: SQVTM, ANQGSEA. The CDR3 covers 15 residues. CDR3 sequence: CSALKSGTASYEQYF. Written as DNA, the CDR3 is TGCAGCGCCCTAAAATCGGGGACAGCATCCTACGAGCAGTACTTC.

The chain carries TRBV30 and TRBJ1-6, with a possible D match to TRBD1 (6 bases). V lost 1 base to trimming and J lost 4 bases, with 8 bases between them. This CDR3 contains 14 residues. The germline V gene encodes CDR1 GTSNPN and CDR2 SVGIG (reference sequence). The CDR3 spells CAWSEQGYNSPLHF. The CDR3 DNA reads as TGTGCCTGGAGTGAACAGGGTTATAATTCACCCCTCCACTTT.

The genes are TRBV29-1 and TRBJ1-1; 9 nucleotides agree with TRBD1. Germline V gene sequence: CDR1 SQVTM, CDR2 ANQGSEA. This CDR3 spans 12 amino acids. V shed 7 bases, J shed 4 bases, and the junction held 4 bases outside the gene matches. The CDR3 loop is CSGGDRVTEAFF. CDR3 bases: TGCAGCGGCGGGGACAGGGTCACTGAAGCTTTCTTT.

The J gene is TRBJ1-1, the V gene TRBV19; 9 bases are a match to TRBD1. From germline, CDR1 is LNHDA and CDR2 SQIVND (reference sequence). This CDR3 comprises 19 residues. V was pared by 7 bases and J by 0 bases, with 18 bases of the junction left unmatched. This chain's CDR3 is CASTPGTGGIVNLNTEAFF. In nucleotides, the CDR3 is TGTGCCAGTACCCCAGGTACAGGGGGCATCGTCAACTTGAACACTGAAGCTTTCTTT.

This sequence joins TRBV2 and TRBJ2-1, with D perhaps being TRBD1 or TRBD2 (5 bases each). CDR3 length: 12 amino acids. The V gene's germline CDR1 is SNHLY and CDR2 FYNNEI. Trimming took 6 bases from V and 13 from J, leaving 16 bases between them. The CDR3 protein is CASRGVGDPQFF. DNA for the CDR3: TGTGCCAGCAGGGGGGTAGGAGATCCCCAGTTCTTC.

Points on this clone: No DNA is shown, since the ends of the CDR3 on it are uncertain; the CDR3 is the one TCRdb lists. CDR3 protein: CASSLLQVSPYSGTDTQYF. V is TRBV7-2 and J is TRBJ2-3; the table's D call of TRBD1 was not tested on the DNA. CDR1 is SGHTA and CDR2 is FQGNSA in the germline V gene. The CDR3 totals 19 residues, both ends included.

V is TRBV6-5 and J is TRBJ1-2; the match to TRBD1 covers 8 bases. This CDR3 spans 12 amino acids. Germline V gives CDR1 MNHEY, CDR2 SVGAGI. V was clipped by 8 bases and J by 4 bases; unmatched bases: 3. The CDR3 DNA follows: TGTGCCAGCCGGGACAGGCTCTATGGCTACACCTTC. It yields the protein CASRDRLYGYTF.

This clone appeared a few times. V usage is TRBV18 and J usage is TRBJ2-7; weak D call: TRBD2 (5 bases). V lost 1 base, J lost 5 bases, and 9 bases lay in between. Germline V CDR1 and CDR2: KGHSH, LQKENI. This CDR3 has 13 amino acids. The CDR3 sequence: CASSPRPGDEQYF. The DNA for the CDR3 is TGTGCCAGCTCACCACGGCCCGGGGACGAGCAGTACTTC.

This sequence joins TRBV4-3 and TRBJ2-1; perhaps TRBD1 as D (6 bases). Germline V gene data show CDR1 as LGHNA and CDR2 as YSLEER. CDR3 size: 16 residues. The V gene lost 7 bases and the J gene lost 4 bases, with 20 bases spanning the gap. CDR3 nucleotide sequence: TGCGCCAGCACCCGGGACATCCTTTCGGCGTACAATGAGCAGTTCTTC. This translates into CASTRDILSAYNEQFF.

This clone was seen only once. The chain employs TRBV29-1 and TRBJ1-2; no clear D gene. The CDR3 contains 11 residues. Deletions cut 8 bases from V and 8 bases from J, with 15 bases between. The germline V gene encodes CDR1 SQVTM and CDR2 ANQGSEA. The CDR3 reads CSLGRAGGYTF. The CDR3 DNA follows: TGCAGCCTTGGGAGGGCAGGAGGCTACACCTTC. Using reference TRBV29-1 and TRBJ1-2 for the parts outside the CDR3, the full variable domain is SAVISQKPSRDICQRGTSLTIQCQVDSQVTMMFWYRQQPGQSLTLIATANQGSEATYESGFVIDKFPISRPNLTFSTLTVSNMSPEDSSIYLCSLGRAGGYTFGSGTRLTVV.

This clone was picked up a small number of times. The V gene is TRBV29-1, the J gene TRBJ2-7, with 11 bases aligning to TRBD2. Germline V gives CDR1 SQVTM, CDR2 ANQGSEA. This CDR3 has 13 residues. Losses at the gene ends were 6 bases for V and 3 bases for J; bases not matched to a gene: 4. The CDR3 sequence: CSVSSGGFYEQYF. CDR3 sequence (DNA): TGCAGCGTATCTAGCGGGGGGTTCTACGAGCAGTACTTC.

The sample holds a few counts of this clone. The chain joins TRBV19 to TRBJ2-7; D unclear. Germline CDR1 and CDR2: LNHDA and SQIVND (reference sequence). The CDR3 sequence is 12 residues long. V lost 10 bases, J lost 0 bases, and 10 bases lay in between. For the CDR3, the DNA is TGTGCCACAAGGTCAAGCTCCTACGAGCAGTACTTC. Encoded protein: CATRSSSYEQYF.

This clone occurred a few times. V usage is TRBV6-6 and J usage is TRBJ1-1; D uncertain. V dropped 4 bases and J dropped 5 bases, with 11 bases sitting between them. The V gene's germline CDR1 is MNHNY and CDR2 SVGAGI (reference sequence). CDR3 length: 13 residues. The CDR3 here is CASSSTRWTEAFF. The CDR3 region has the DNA TGTGCCAGCAGTTCGACTAGGTGGACTGAAGCTTTCTTT.

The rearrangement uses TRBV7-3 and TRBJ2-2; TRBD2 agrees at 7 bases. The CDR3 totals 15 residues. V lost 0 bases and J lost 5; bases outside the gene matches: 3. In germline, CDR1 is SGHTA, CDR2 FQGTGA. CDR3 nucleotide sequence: TGTGCCAGCAGCTTAACACGGGAGGCTACCGGGGAGCTGTTTTTT. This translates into CASSLTREATGELFF.

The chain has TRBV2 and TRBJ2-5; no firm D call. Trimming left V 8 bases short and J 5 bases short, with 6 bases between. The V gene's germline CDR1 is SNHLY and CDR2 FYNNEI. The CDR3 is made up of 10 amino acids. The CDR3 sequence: CASRRETQYF. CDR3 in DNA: TGTGCCAGCCGCAGGGAGACCCAGTACTTC.

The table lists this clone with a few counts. The CDR3 loop is CASSSPAGNNEQFF. The CDR3 nucleotides read TGTGCCAGCAGCTCCCCCGCCGGGAACAATGAGCAGTTCTTC. This rearrangement joins TRBV7-3 to TRBJ2-1; a possible D gene is TRBD2 (5 bases). This CDR3 comprises 14 residues. CDR1 is SGHTA, CDR2 FQGTGA, per germline. V gave up 4 bases and J gave up 5 bases, with 12 bases separating them.

Here the CDR3 reads CASSHDASRPNEKLFF. In DNA, the CDR3 is TGTGCCAGCAGTCATGACGCCTCGCGGCCTAATGAAAAACTGTTTTTT. The chain joins TRBV7-2 to TRBJ1-4; D uncertain. The V gene lost 6 bases and the J gene lost 3 bases, with 17 bases spanning the gap. The germline V gene has CDR1 SGHTA and CDR2 FQGNSA. CDR3 length equals 16 residues.

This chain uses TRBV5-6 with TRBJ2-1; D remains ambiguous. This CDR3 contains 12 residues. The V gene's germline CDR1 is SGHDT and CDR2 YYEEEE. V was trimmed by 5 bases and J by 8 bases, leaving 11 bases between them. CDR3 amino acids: CASSTGRDEQFF. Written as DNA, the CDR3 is TGTGCCAGCAGTACTGGTAGGGATGAGCAGTTCTTC.

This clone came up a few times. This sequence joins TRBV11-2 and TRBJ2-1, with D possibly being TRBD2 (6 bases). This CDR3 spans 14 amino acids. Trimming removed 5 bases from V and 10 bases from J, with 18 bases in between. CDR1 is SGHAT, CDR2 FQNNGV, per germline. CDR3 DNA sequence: TGTGCCAGCAGCCAAGACCCCGGGAGCCTAGAGCAGTTCTTC. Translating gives CASSQDPGSLEQFF.

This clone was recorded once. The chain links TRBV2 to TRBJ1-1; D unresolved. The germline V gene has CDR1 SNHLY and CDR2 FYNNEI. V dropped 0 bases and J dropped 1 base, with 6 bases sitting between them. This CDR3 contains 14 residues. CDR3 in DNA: TGTGCCAGCAGTGAAGCGTGGGGGAACACTGAAGCTTTCTTT. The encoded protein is CASSEAWGNTEAFF.

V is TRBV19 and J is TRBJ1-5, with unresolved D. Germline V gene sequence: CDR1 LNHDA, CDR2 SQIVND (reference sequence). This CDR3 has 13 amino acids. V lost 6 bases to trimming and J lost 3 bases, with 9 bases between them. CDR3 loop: CASSITINQPQHF. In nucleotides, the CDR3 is TGTGCCAGTAGCATTACTATCAATCAGCCCCAGCATTTT.

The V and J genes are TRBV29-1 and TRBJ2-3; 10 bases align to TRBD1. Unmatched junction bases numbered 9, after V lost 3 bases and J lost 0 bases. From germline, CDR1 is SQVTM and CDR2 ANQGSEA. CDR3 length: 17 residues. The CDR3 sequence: CSVEIRTGGYSTDTQYF. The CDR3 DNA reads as TGCAGCGTTGAGATTCGGACAGGGGGATATAGCACAGATACGCAGTATTTT.

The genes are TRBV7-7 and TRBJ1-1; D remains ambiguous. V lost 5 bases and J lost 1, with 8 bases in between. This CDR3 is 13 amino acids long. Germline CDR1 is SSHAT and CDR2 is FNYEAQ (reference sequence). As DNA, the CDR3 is TGTGCCAGCAGCAGAGATGGGAACACTGAAGCTTTCTTT. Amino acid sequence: CASSRDGNTEAFF.

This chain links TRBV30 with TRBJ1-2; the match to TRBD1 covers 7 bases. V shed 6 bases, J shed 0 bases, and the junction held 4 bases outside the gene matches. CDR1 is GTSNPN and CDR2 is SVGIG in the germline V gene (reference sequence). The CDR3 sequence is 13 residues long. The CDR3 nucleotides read TGTGCCTGCCAGGACAGGTCTAACTATGGCTACACCTTC. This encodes CACQDRSNYGYTF.